Listed below are T cell receptor beta chains from one sample, sequenced in a study of immune reconstitution after stem cell transplant in scleroderma. TCRdb re-called the RT-PCR reads with MiXCR, one entry per CDR3 protein. The sample has 3,500 to 4,000 distinct CDR3 sequences, nearly 6.5% seen once; the top ten hold roughly 15%. This material was acquired before or after autologous hematopoietic stem cell transplantation (not recorded which). These receptors were obtained from a female donor with systemic sclerosis. CDR3s include the opening cysteine and the closing phenylalanine or tryptophan. Each record gives: clone size, D gene, V gene, J gene, CDR3 protein, CDR3 DNA. A D gene is named only where the DNA matches it firmly. The size field is filled for only some rows; it gives once, few, many or a size class.

large	TRBD2	TRBV6-5	TRBJ2-1	CASSSPQLAGVVGEQFF	TGTGCCAGCAGTTCCCCCCAACTAGCGGGAGTAGTCGGTGAGCAGTTCTTC
large	-	TRBV9	TRBJ2-1	CASSVGSYNEQFF	TGTGCCAGCAGCGTAGGATCTTACAATGAGCAGTTCTTC
medium-sized	-	TRBV11-2	TRBJ2-3	CASSLDPLPDTQYF	TGTGCCAGCAGCTTAGATCCCCTCCCTGATACGCAGTATTTT
medium-sized	-	TRBV7-9	TRBJ1-3	CASSSPGSSGNTIYF	TGTGCCAGCAGCTCCCCGGGGTCCTCTGGAAACACCATATATTTT
medium-sized	-	TRBV12-5	TRBJ2-2	CASGLEGTGELFF	TGTGCTAGTGGTTTGGAGGGAACCGGGGAGCTGTTTTTT
medium-sized	-	TRBV28	TRBJ2-2	CASSFTRVGELFF	TGTGCCAGCAGTTTTACCAGGGTCGGGGAGCTGTTTTTT
medium-sized	-	TRBV9	TRBJ1-2	CASSGSYDGYTF	TGTGCCAGCAGCGGATCCTACGACGGCTACACCTTC
medium-sized	TRBD1	TRBV5-1	TRBJ2-3	CASSAGTGHTDTQYF	TGCGCCAGCAGCGCCGGGACAGGGCACACAGATACGCAGTATTTT
medium-sized	-	TRBV10-3	TRBJ1-5	CAISLDRNQPQHF	TGTGCCATCAGTTTGGACAGAAATCAGCCCCAGCATTTT
medium-sized	-	TRBV12-3/TRBV12-4	TRBJ2-5	CASSLLPGEETQYF	TGTGCCAGCAGTTTACTTCCAGGGGAAGAGACCCAGTACTTC
few	-	TRBV5-6	TRBJ2-7	CASSLAGRASYEQYF	TGTGCCAGCAGCTTGGCCGGCAGGGCATCCTACGAGCAGTACTTC
medium-sized	TRBD2	TRBV4-3	TRBJ2-7	CASSPGGMTTYEQYF	TGCGCCAGCAGCCCCGGGGGGATGACGACCTACGAGCAGTACTTC
-	TRBD1	TRBV13	TRBJ2-1	CASSWRGRTGYNEQFF	TGTGCCAGCAGCTGGAGAGGTAGGACAGGTTACAATGAGCAGTTCTTC
medium-sized	-	TRBV28	TRBJ2-1	CASSGPNNEQFF	TGTGCCAGCAGCGGGCCAAACAATGAGCAGTTCTTC
few	-	TRBV14	TRBJ2-7	CASSGASRDSYEQYF	TGTGCCAGCAGCGGAGCATCGAGGGATAGCTACGAGCAGTACTTC
medium-sized	TRBD1	TRBV12-3/TRBV12-4	TRBJ1-2	CASSSDRGGYTF	TGTGCCAGCAGCTCTGACAGGGGCGGCTACACCTTC
medium-sized	-	TRBV18	TRBJ2-3	CASSPPRTGFITDTQYF	TGTGCCAGCTCACCACCCCGAACAGGGTTTATCACAGATACGCAGTATTTT
medium-sized	-	TRBV20-1	TRBJ1-2	CSAKPGSYGYTF	TGCAGTGCTAAGCCAGGGTCCTATGGCTACACCTTC
medium-sized	-	TRBV5-5	TRBJ1-4	CASSPEQDRGKLFF	TGTGCCAGCAGCCCGGAGCAGGATCGGGGAAAACTGTTTTTT
medium-sized	-	TRBV20-1	TRBJ1-5	CSARGPLGENQPQHF	TGCAGTGCTAGAGGCCCACTCGGGGAGAATCAGCCCCAGCATTTT